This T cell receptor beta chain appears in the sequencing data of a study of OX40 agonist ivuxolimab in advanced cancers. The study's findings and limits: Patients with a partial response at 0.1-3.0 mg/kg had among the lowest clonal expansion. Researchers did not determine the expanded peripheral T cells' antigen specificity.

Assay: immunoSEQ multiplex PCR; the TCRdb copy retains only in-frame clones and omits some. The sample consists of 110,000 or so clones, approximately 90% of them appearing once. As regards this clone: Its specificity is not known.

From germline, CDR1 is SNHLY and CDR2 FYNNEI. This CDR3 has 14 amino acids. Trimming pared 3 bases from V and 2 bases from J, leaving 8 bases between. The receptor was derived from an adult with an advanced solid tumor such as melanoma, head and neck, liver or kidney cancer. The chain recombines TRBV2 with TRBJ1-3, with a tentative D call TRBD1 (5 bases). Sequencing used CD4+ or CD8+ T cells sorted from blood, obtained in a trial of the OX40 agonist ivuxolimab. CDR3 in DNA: TGTGCCAGCAGTGATGGAGGGGCTGGAAACACCATATATTTT. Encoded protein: CASSDGGAGNTIYF.